This T cell receptor beta chain emerged from a study of siplizumab effects on memory and regulatory T cells. Trimming shortened V by 6 bases and J by 5 bases, and 19 bases separated the two germline ends. From germline, CDR1 is SQVTM and CDR2 ANQGSEA. This CDR3 has 14 residues. Sequenced by immunoSEQ multiplex PCR; TCRdb stores in-frame clones only, minus some. The sample records roughly 120,000 clones, roughly 92% being singletons. The receptor comes from a human donor in good health. The specimen sequenced was CD4+ T cells sorted from blood. This chain links TRBV29-1 with TRBJ2-5; unclear D gene. This chain's CDR3 is CSVAKGRSGETQYF. The CDR3 nucleotides read TGCAGCGTGGCGAAGGGCAGGTCCGGCGAGACCCAGTACTTC.